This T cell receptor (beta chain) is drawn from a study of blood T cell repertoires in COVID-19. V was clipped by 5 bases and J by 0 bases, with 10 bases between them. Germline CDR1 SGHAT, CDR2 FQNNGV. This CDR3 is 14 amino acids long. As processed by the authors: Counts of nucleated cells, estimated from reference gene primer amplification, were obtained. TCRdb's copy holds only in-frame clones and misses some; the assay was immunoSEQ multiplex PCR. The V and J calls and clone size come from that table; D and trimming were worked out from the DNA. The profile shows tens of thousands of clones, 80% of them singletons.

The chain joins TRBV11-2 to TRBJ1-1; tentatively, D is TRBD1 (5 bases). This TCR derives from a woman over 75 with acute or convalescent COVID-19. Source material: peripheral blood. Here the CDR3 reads CASSPTVLNTEAFF. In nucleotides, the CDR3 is TGTGCCAGCAGCCCGACAGTCCTGAACACTGAAGCTTTCTTT.